These 20 T cell receptor beta chains were sequenced from one sample in a study of T cell responses to AZD1222 COVID-19 vaccine. The assay was immunoSEQ multiplex PCR, and TCRdb's table has in-frame clones only and misses some. The sample records 150,000 to 200,000 clones, 75% to 90% being singletons. The source material was peripheral blood, sampled on day 0 of MenACWY control vaccination. Receptors were obtained from an adult in good health.

In its sample, this clone was seen a few times. The chain joins TRBV5-4 to TRBJ1-1; D gene uncertain. The CDR3 has 16 residues. V was cut by 4 bases and J by 1 base, with 17 bases left in between. Per the germline V gene, CDR1 is SGHNT and CDR2 is YYREEE (reference sequence). The CDR3 loop reads CASSPAGTAGNTEAFF. CDR3 sequence (DNA): TGTGCCAGCAGCCCGGCGGGTACGGCGGGGAACACTGAAGCTTTCTTT.

Details on this clone: This sample includes further DNA sequences coding for the same CDR3. The chain links TRBV5-1 to TRBJ2-7; TRBD2 aligns across 11 bases. The CDR3 has 15 amino acids. The V gene's germline CDR1 is SGHRS and CDR2 YFSETQ. V lost 1 base, J lost 1 base, and 1 base stayed unmatched. The CDR3 DNA is TGCGCCAGCAGCTTGACTAGCGGGAGTTCCTACGAGCAGTACTTC. Translated, it gives CASSLTSGSSYEQYF.

This CDR3 is CASSKTGNNQPQHF. CDR3 sequence (DNA): TGTGCCAGCAGCAAAACAGGGAATAATCAGCCCCAGCATTTT. This chain joins TRBV6-2 or TRBV6-3 and TRBJ1-5, with a tentative D call TRBD1 (6 bases). V lost 6 bases to trimming and J lost 4 bases, with 13 bases between them. The V gene's germline CDR1 is MNHEY and CDR2 SVGEGT. CDR3 length: 14 amino acids.

The chain joins TRBV2 to TRBJ1-5; D is unclear. The CDR3 has 17 amino acids. Germline CDR1 reads SNHLY; CDR2 reads FYNNEI. V dropped 1 base and J dropped 0 bases, with 13 bases sitting between them. Here the CDR3 reads CASSEEDRRISNQPQHF. In nucleotides, the CDR3 is TGTGCCAGCAGTGAAGAGGATAGGAGGATTAGCAATCAGCCCCAGCATTTT.

This clone was recorded only once. The CDR3 DNA reads as TGTGCCAGCAGCTTAGTCCAGGGAGGTACAGATACGCAGTATTTT. Translating it yields CASSLVQGGTDTQYF. V is TRBV7-9 and J is TRBJ2-3, with D maybe TRBD2 (6 bases). Germline V gene lookup returns CDR1 SEHNR and CDR2 FQNEAQ (reference sequence). The CDR3 loop spans 15 amino acids. The V and J ends lost 1 base and 3 bases respectively, with 11 bases between them. Complete variable domain (other parts from reference TRBV7-9 and TRBJ2-3): DTGVSQNPRHKITKRGQNVTFRCDPISEHNRLYWYRQTLGQGPEFLTYFQNEAQLEKSRLLSDRFSAERPKGSFSTLEIQRTEQGDSAMYLCASSLVQGGTDTQYFGPGTRLTVL.

V gene TRBV5-1 combines with J gene TRBJ2-3; D ambiguous. The CDR3 loop spans 12 amino acids. V lost 1 base, J lost 5 bases, and 5 bases lay in between. Germline loops: CDR1 SGHRS, CDR2 YFSETQ. CDR3 nucleotides: TGCGCCAGCAGCTTGATGAGAGATACGCAGTATTTT. Its translation is CASSLMRDTQYF.

This clone was seen once. The chain combines TRBV10-3 with TRBJ1-1, with D perhaps TRBD1 (5 bases). V shed 2 bases and J shed 5 bases, with 15 bases lying between them. The V gene's germline CDR1 is ENHRY and CDR2 SYGVKD. The CDR3 consists of 15 residues. The CDR3 loop is CAISELGREATEAFF. CDR3 in DNA: TGTGCCATCAGTGAGCTGGGCAGGGAGGCGACTGAAGCTTTCTTT.

This chain links TRBV15 with TRBJ1-1; 8 nucleotides match TRBD1. The V gene end was trimmed by 3 bases and the J gene end by 0 bases; junction bases not matched to a gene: 9. Per germline, CDR1 LNHNV and CDR2 YYDKDF (reference sequence). The CDR3 has 17 residues. The CDR3 reads CATSRRGTGGLNTEAFF. CDR3 sequence (DNA): TGTGCCACCAGCAGGCGAGGGACAGGAGGTTTGAACACTGAAGCTTTCTTT.

The V and J genes are TRBV6-5 and TRBJ2-1; 11 nucleotides agree with TRBD2. This CDR3 has 16 amino acids. Germline V gives CDR1 MNHEY, CDR2 SVGAGI. V lost 2 bases and J lost 11; bases outside the gene matches: 11. In DNA, the CDR3 is TGTGCCAGCAGTTACATGACTAGCGGGGTTCGTTTTAAGCAGTTCTTC. Protein product: CASSYMTSGVRFKQFF.

CDR3 coding DNA: TGTGCCAGCACGCGGGGGAGCTCCTACAATGAGCAGTTCTTC. Translation: CASTRGSSYNEQFF. V usage is TRBV5-8 and J usage is TRBJ2-1; 7 bases match TRBD2. Trimming cost V 6 bases and J 0 bases; bases outside gene matches: 3. Germline assignment: CDR1 SGHTS and CDR2 YDEGEE. CDR3 length: 14 amino acids.

This chain uses TRBV11-2 with TRBJ2-7, with D possibly matching TRBD1 (5 bases). With 0 bases removed from V and 1 base from J, the gap between germline ends came to 7 bases. CDR3 length: 14 amino acids. Looked up from germline, CDR1 is SGHAT and CDR2 is FQNNGV. In nucleotides, the CDR3 is TGTGCCAGCAGCTTAGATCAGGGTTCCTACGAGCAGTACTTC. This gives the protein CASSLDQGSYEQYF. Looking up the rest from reference TRBV11-2 and TRBJ2-7 gives the full variable domain: EAGVAQSPRYKIIEKRQSVAFWCNPISGHATLYWYQQILGQGPKLLIQFQNNGVVDDSQLPKDRFSAERLKGVDSTLKIQPAKLEDSAVYLCASSLDQGSYEQYFGPGTRLTVT.

The chain links TRBV5-4 to TRBJ2-7; 7 nucleotides align to TRBD1. V shed 5 bases and J 1 base; nucleotides not matched to a gene: 6. This CDR3 spans 14 amino acids. CDR1 SGHNT and CDR2 YYREEE come from the germline V gene (reference sequence). CDR3 DNA: TGTGCCAGCAGGGTCGACAGGGTTTCCTACGAGCAGTACTTC. Its translation is CASRVDRVSYEQYF.

The genes are TRBV4-2 and TRBJ2-7, with D perhaps matching TRBD2 (6 bases). Germline V gene sequence: CDR1 LGHNA, CDR2 YNFKEQ. Trimming pared 1 base from V and 7 bases from J, leaving 11 bases between. CDR3 size: 13 residues. CDR3 bases: TGTGCCAGCAGCCAAGGGATAGGGACTGAGCAGTACTTC. Encoded protein: CASSQGIGTEQYF.

The rearrangement links TRBV4-2 to TRBJ1-2, with TRBD1 as a possible D gene (5 bases). CDR1 is LGHNA, CDR2 YNFKEQ, per germline. The CDR3 totals 15 residues. Trimming pared 0 bases from V and 1 base from J, leaving 9 bases between. The CDR3 DNA follows: TGTGCCAGCAGCCAAGACCGGGGACTTAACTATGGCTACACCTTC. This sequence encodes CASSQDRGLNYGYTF.

This chain uses TRBV2 with TRBJ2-7, with 12 positions matching TRBD2. From germline, CDR1 is SNHLY and CDR2 FYNNEI. The CDR3 totals 14 residues. The V gene end was trimmed by 7 bases and the J gene end by 2 bases; junction bases not matched to a gene: 3. The CDR3 nucleotides read TGTGCCAGCAAGACTAGCGGGAGTCCCTACGAGCAGTACTTC. Its translation: CASKTSGSPYEQYF.

The rearrangement uses TRBV11-2 and TRBJ2-7, with 8 nucleotides matching TRBD1. The CDR3 totals 14 residues. CDR1 is SGHAT and CDR2 is FQNNGV in the germline V gene. V shed 1 base, J shed 3 bases, and the junction held 2 bases outside the gene matches. For the CDR3, the DNA is TGTGCCAGCAGCTTAGGGACAGGGATCTACGAGCAGTACTTC. Translating gives CASSLGTGIYEQYF.

This rearrangement joins TRBV28 to TRBJ1-3, with D possibly matching TRBD1 (5 bases). CDR1 is MDHEN and CDR2 is SYDVKM in the germline V gene. This CDR3 is 18 amino acids long. V lost 5 bases, J lost 0 bases, and 20 bases lay in between. CDR3 amino acids: CASSPTAPRQSSGNTIYF. CDR3 nucleotides: TGTGCCAGCAGTCCTACGGCGCCTAGACAGAGCTCTGGAAACACCATATATTTT.

The chain links TRBV19 to TRBJ1-3; no reliable D call. V shed 8 bases and J shed 6 bases, with 17 bases lying between them. The germline V gene has CDR1 LNHDA and CDR2 SQIVND (reference sequence). The CDR3 is 14 amino acids. This CDR3 reads CASSSRGEANTIYF. The CDR3 DNA is TGTGCCAGTTCGTCACGCGGGGAGGCAAACACCATATATTTT.

This clone has just one count. This rearrangement joins TRBV5-1 to TRBJ2-3, with D perhaps TRBD1 (6 bases). V gave up 5 bases and J gave up 5 bases, with 15 bases separating them. This CDR3 has 14 residues. Looked up from germline, CDR1 is SGHRS and CDR2 is YFSETQ. The CDR3 coding sequence is TGCGCCAGCAGTTCAGACAGGAACCAAGATACGCAGTATTTT. It encodes CASSSDRNQDTQYF.

CDR3 residues: CASDGNVAKNIQYF. CDR3 nucleotides: TGCGCCAGCGACGGAAACGTAGCCAAAAACATTCAGTACTTC. The chain has TRBV23-1 and TRBJ2-4; unclear D gene. TRBV23-1 is sorted into the ORF group, with uncertain function. This CDR3 spans 14 amino acids. Trimming shortened V by 8 bases and J by 0 bases, and 11 bases separated the two germline ends.